This T cell receptor beta chain was sequenced during a study of cytomegalovirus exposure and HLA in healthy donors (dated by TCRdb to the late 2010s). Regarding the complete study: An earlier analysis of 587 of the donors reported approximately 260 Gb of sequence data and around 100 million unique TCR beta sequences obtained from about 200 million T cells. The later analysis used no new phenotypic data to find candidate immune exposures, relying instead on TCR beta sequences and their occurrence across donors. An early release that covered about 600 HLA-typed donors contained approximately 300 gigabases of sequencing data and roughly 84 million unique TCR sequences. Of the 398 genotyped donors, about 80% fell in the genetic ancestry cluster associated with self-reported Caucasian donors. The study combined high-throughput TCR immunosequencing, statistical association of individual TCRs with disease status, and machine learning to predict cytomegalovirus infection status. Alongside the repertoire data, information on donor age, sex, ethnicity and CMV serostatus was compiled. The aim of the study was to test whether cataloging public T cell receptors could identify signatures of past pathogen exposure. A later analysis re-examined previously published TCR beta repertoires from roughly 720 donors and added high-resolution HLA genotyping to investigate patterns of TCR occurrence. Typing coverage differed by locus: A, B, C, DRB1 and DQB1 were typed in about 629-630 donors, DQA1 in roughly 500, DPA1 in around 610, and DPB1 in just under 480. The study profiled the T cell repertoires of hundreds of subjects by immunosequencing and related them to cytomegalovirus serostatus. A later genetic analysis used genome-wide SNP genotypes for about 60% of the roughly 670 donors, treating that subset as a discovery cohort. HLA typing included class I and class II loci at four-digit resolution. A handful of DR-DQ haplotypes were handled as single units for association and clustering because linkage in the cohort was strong. All discovery cohort repertoires had been generated using a single sequencing platform. Along with the roughly 700-subject first cohort, a separate validation cohort of over a hundred different subjects was used. Among some 400 genotyped donors of the cohort, an average of around 220,000 unique TCR beta nucleotide sequences was sequenced per donor, of which about 18% were non-productive. In an earlier analysis of 587 of the donors, high-throughput TCR beta sequencing was used to judge whether each TCR beta V gene segment behaved as functional or pseudogenic. Broader findings and caveats from the paper: In a later genetic analysis, a missense DCLRE1C variant was associated with V-gene and J-gene trimming of TCR beta chains, and the association was replicated in an independent cohort. This cohort had only TCR beta chains sequenced, and the lack of alpha or paired-chain data limited which features could be detected. Specific HLA alleles were associated with 15,000 to 20,000 TCR beta sequences at a false discovery rate of 0.05 in a later analysis. In vitro tests confirmed that a few of the cytomegalovirus-associated TCR beta chains recognize cytomegalovirus antigens. Because some donors lacked HLA typing at each locus, the association tests relied only on the typed subset. A further reported finding was that TCR beta sequences accurately predicted the HLA-A and HLA-B alleles for most subjects in the first cohort. Most TCR sequences were observed very rarely across donors, whereas some public TCRs were present in many individuals. CMV serostatus was the only immune exposure information available for the cohort. The sequencing pipeline was judged likely to have produced a cluster of highly shared sequence variants as a technical artifact. Assigning TCR associations to individual alleles was difficult when HLA alleles, especially DR and DQ, strongly co-occurred. The study listed 150 to 200 TCR beta chains as associated with cytomegalovirus. In a later analysis, HLA-associated TCR beta chains were found to be more clonally expanded and to have lower generation probabilities than equally common non-associated chains. In a later analysis, most CMV-associated TCR beta chains were found to appear HLA-restricted, with HLA associations seemingly driven largely by CMV exposure. Linkage disequilibrium might explain the correlated functional status among segregating V segments, but an unknown experimental factor could not be ruled out. The 87-base-pair reads could not distinguish some IMGT-functional V segments, including TRBV6-2 and TRBV6-3, so those segments were excluded. A later genetic analysis reported fewer N-insertions in productive TCRs among donors in an Asian-associated ancestry cluster than the approximately 700-donor mean. Because counts were too low, 15 to 20 rarely observed V segments, including chromosome 9 orphons, were excluded from the earlier analysis of 587 of the donors. The classifier was reported to diagnose cytomegalovirus status with high specificity and sensitivity in both the original and validation cohorts. Presence/absence analyses assumed roughly uniform sequencing depth across donors, an assumption that may not hold. In a later analysis, the rate of TCR association differed among HLA loci, with DRB1 alleles having the most associated TCRs and HLA-C alleles having the fewest. Several of the top co-occurrence clusters appeared to be linked to parvovirus B19, influenza, CMV and Epstein-Barr virus, according to a later analysis. In an earlier analysis of some 540 of the donors, most TCR beta V segments appeared in productive rearrangements about 90% or about 30% of the time, broadly matching IMGT annotations. According to the authors, the approach could potentially be generalized to other disease states and immunological phenotypes.

Sequences SGHVS (CDR1) and FNYEAQ (CDR2) are obtained from the germline V gene. The CDR3 sequence holds 13 residues, the cysteine and phenylalanine included. The sequence is cut down to CDR3 DNA, 39 bases in frame from base 1. Relative to germline, V is missing 5 bases and J is missing 4 bases, with 4 bases of the junction outside any gene match. The cohort consisted of approximately 670 healthy bone marrow donors. All cohort members were sampled while nominally healthy, although unrecorded immune exposures were likely present. The donor was CMV seropositive and was included in the group of 250 to 350 seropositive cohort members. A peripheral blood sample was provided by each donor, and peripheral blood mononuclear cells were used for TCR beta sequencing. The Qiagen DNeasy Blood Extraction Kit was used to extract genomic DNA from the blood cell samples. Library prep was done by the immunoSEQ multiplex PCR assay. For the multiplex PCR, a mixture combining 60 forward primers for TCR Vbeta segments and 13 reverse primers for TCR Jbeta segments was used. The CDR3 region of rearranged TCR beta genes was amplified from genomic DNA with a multiplex PCR assay. On the Illumina HiSeq System, the amplified TCR beta libraries were sequenced as 87-base-pair reads. The paper's processing steps were these. In a later analysis, tens of millions of unique TCR beta chains were counted across the approximately 640 repertoires, and roughly 11 million of these chains were shared by at least two donors. Raw reads were error-corrected and collapsed into unique sequences with a nearest-neighbor algorithm that merged closely related sequences to remove PCR and sequencing errors. CDR3 sequences were aligned to IMGT reference sequences to assign V, D and J gene segments. For a sequence to be retained, a match of at least six nucleotides to both a V gene segment and a J gene segment was required. A rearrangement was called productive if the CDR3 had no stop codons and remained in frame with V and J, and every other rearrangement was called non-productive. Following IMGT convention, CDR3 was defined as the stretch from the second conserved V-encoded cysteine to the conserved J-encoded phenylalanine. The earlier analysis of about 500 of the donors excluded sequences that lacked an unambiguous match to a single V gene segment. An earlier analysis of about 600 of the donors called V segments functional above 56.7% productive rearrangements and segregating when the between-donor standard deviation exceeded 5%. A statistical classification framework was built to diagnose cytomegalovirus status from the catalog of TCR beta chain sequences. In a later analysis, V and J genes were assigned by comparing TCR nucleotide sequences against IMGT/GENE-DB human TR gene sequences. A later analysis assigned CDR3 sequences and most-parsimonious VDJ recombination scenarios with the TCRdist pipeline. In a later analysis, every TCR beta chain was defined by the combination of its CDR3 amino acid sequence and its V-gene family, and reads without a unique V-gene family were dropped. To address suspected cross-contamination and a sequencing artifact, a later analysis removed a few hundred highly shared, low-generation-probability nucleotide sequences. In a later analysis, a clonal expansion index for each public chain was calculated from normalized within-repertoire ranks of inferred template counts. In a later analysis, generation probabilities were computed with a VDJ recombination model fitted to out-of-frame rearrangements, and the resulting probabilities were checked against IGoR. In a later analysis, hypergeometric tests were used to score TCR-TCR, TCR-HLA and TCR-CMV co-occurrence, with a repertoire-size bias correction applied to TCR pairs. To estimate false discovery rates, a later analysis permuted the HLA or CMV assignments 20 times. A later analysis grouped co-occurring TCRs with DBSCAN, adding TCRdist sequence similarity when clustering within HLA-allele-positive subsets. Co-occurrence clustering excluded repertoires with fewer than 30,000 or more than 120,000 public chains, plus five with anomalous nucleotide sharing. This immuneACCESS table, as held by TCRdb, lists in-frame sequences with V and J called but not all clones. Of the missing ones, under half trace to an unresolved V gene in checked studies; the others have no known cause. From that table come the V and J calls and clone size; the DNA was used to work out D and trimming. The sample table holds approximately 100,000 clones, of which about 85% were seen once. About 7.7% of the sample is held by the ten biggest clonotypes.

Regarding this clone: Its antigen has not been determined. Per-nucleotide qualities are absent, and no much larger clonotype sits a single base away.

This TCR derives from a man aged 35 to 55 in good health and CMV-seropositive. In this chain, TRBV7-6 is recombined with TRBJ2-5, with 7 bases matching TRBD1. Sequenced sample: PBMCs. At the DNA level, the sequence is TGTGCCAGCAGCCCTACAGGGGCAGAGACCCAGTACTTC. This gives the protein CASSPTGAETQYF. The CDR3 plus the reference TRBV7-6 and TRBJ2-5 genes for the other parts give the full variable domain: GAGVSQSPRYKVTKRGQDVALRCDPISGHVSLYWYRQALGQGPEFLTYFNYEAQQDKSGLPNDRFSAERPEGSISTLTIQRTEQRDSAMYRCASSPTGAETQYFGPGTRLLVL.